This T cell receptor (beta chain) was retrieved from a study of control samples from healthy donors and cancer patients. CDR1 is SGHRS, CDR2 YFSETQ, per germline. The CDR3 has 14 residues. Trimming removed 0 bases at V and 5 bases at J, with 6 bases between. Clones were read by immunoSEQ multiplex PCR, and TCRdb kept only the in-frame ones, dropping some. The sample has some 130,000 clones; 80% to 95% are singletons. This clone was seen a single time. Sequencing was carried out using blood. The TCR originated in a man between 18 and 35 years old in good health. The V and J genes are TRBV5-1 and TRBJ1-6; no reliable D call. The CDR3 bases are TGCGCCAGCAGCTTGGCGGACCATAATTCACCCCTCCACTTT. It encodes CASSLADHNSPLHF.